What follows are 17 T cell receptor beta chains derived from one specimen sequenced in a study of blood T cells in healthy people across ages. PCR was performed a second time for about 6 to 12 cycles using a sample-barcoded 5' primer and a J-beta primer mix. TCRdb re-called the 5' RACE reads with MiXCR, one entry per CDR3 protein. The data show about 800,000 distinct CDR3 sequences, with more than 20% seen just once and under 4.5% held by the top ten. These records were also assigned to another study, of T cells of mothers and their children.

The sample consisted of blood. These receptors were obtained from a boy aged 5-17 years in good health.

This clonotype was detected only a few times. This chain connects TRBV20-1 to TRBJ2-3; 9 bases fit TRBD2. Germline assignment: CDR1 DFQATT and CDR2 SNEGSKA (reference sequence). This CDR3 spans 18 amino acids. The V and J ends lost 0 bases and 0 bases, in that order; junction bases with no gene match: 10. The CDR3, as DNA: TGCAGTGCTAGAGAGGGTAGCGGGAGCTTAGTAAGCACAGATACGCAGTATTTT. Amino acid sequence: CSAREGSGSLVSTDTQYF.

This clonotype was seen more than once but under ten times. This rearrangement joins TRBV15 to TRBJ2-3, with D tentatively TRBD2 (6 bases). The V gene's germline CDR1 is LNHNV and CDR2 YYDKDF (reference sequence). Trimming shortened V by 0 bases and J by 4 bases, and 11 bases separated the two germline ends. CDR3 length: 15 residues. The CDR3 spells CATSRDGSSADTQYF. CDR3 coding DNA: TGTGCCACCAGCAGAGACGGGAGTTCCGCAGATACGCAGTATTTT.

V gene TRBV7-2 combines with J gene TRBJ2-7; D gene uncertain. Between the trimmed V and J ends, which lost 5 bases and 4 bases, there was a span of 18 bases. Germline CDR1 reads SGHTA; CDR2 reads FQGNSA. The CDR3 contains 15 residues. Here the CDR3 DNA reads TGTGCCAGCAGCCCCGCTAGGACCCTCCCTTACGAGCAGTACTTC. It is translated as CASSPARTLPYEQYF.

The chain couples TRBV7-2 to TRBJ1-1, with D uncertain. Germline V lookup: CDR1 SGHTA, CDR2 FQGNSA. V dropped 5 bases and J dropped 3 bases, with 7 bases sitting between them. The CDR3 totals 12 residues. Here the CDR3 DNA reads TGTGCCAGCAGCCTTCAGCACACTGAAGCTTTCTTT. Amino acid sequence: CASSLQHTEAFF.

This clonotype has a handful of counts. This chain joins TRBV12-3 or TRBV12-4 and TRBJ1-5, with 8 positions matching TRBD1. V was clipped by 5 bases and J by 2 bases; unmatched bases: 2. This CDR3 is built from 14 residues. In DNA form, the CDR3 reads TGTGCCAGCAGTGTGACAGGGGGCAATCAGCCCCAGCATTTT. This codes for CASSVTGGNQPQHF.

The chain links TRBV12-3 or TRBV12-4 to TRBJ2-7; 8 positions agree with TRBD1. J was trimmed by 6 bases and V by 1 base; bases with no gene match: 8. The CDR3 is 15 amino acids. The CDR3 sequence: CASSLVGTGIREQYF. As DNA, the CDR3 is TGTGCCAGCAGTTTAGTAGGGACAGGAATACGCGAGCAGTACTTC.

The rearrangement links TRBV30 to TRBJ1-2, with a weak D call TRBD1 (5 bases). Trimming shortened V by 0 bases and J by 6 bases, and 11 bases separated the two germline ends. The germline gives CDR1 GTSNPN, CDR2 SVGIG (reference sequence). The CDR3 extends over 13 amino acids. The CDR3, as DNA: TGTGCCTGGAGTGTGGGTCAGGGACATGGCTACACCTTC. Encoded protein: CAWSVGQGHGYTF.

V and J are TRBV11-3 and TRBJ2-1; D is unresolved. CDR1 is SGHNT and CDR2 is YENEEA in the germline V gene. Between the trimmed V and J ends, which lost 6 bases and 0 bases, there was a span of 12 bases. This CDR3 comprises 15 residues. The chain's CDR3 is CASSSTVSSYNEQFF. CDR3 nucleotides: TGTGCCAGCAGTAGTACAGTGAGCTCCTACAATGAGCAGTTCTTC.

This clonotype was seen a handful of times. The V call is TRBV28, the J call TRBJ2-7; D unresolved. CDR1 MDHEN and CDR2 SYDVKM come from the germline V gene. Between the trimmed V and J ends, which lost 6 bases and 1 base, there was a span of 7 bases. The CDR3 runs to 12 residues. The CDR3 loop is CASSITSYEQYF. CDR3 nucleotide sequence: TGTGCCAGCAGCATCACATCCTACGAGCAGTACTTC. Based on the CDR3 plus reference TRBV28 and TRBJ2-7, the full variable domain is DVKVTQSSRYLVKRTGEKVFLECVQDMDHENMFWYRQDPGLGLRLIYFSYDVKMKEKGDIPEGYSVSREKKERFSLILESASTNQTSMYLCASSITSYEQYFGPGTRLTVT.

This clonotype was seen only a few times. The chain recombines TRBV5-1 with TRBJ2-7; D remains unclear. Trimming removed 1 base at V and 2 bases at J, with 10 bases between. CDR1 is SGHRS, CDR2 YFSETQ, per germline. The length of the CDR3 is 14 residues. In DNA, the CDR3 is TGCGCCAGCAGCTTGCAGGAAGGGACCTACGAGCAGTACTTC. Its translation: CASSLQEGTYEQYF.

The CDR3 here is CASSEGREKGEQYF. The CDR3 bases are TGTGCCAGCAGTGAGGGCAGGGAAAAGGGCGAGCAGTACTTC. J is TRBJ2-7 and V is TRBV6-4; D may be TRBD1 (5 bases). The ends were cut back, 3 bases at V and 6 bases at J, with 15 bases in the middle. CDR3 size: 14 residues. Germline V gene data show CDR1 as MRHNA and CDR2 as SNTAGT.

This clonotype was counted only a few times. The chain uses TRBV10-3 and TRBJ2-5; tentative D call: TRBD2 (6 bases). V was clipped by 2 bases and J by 3 bases, with 10 bases between them. The CDR3 contains 14 residues. The germline V gene encodes CDR1 ENHRY and CDR2 SYGVKD. In nucleotides, the CDR3 is TGTGCCATCAGTGAGCCGGGGGATAAAGAGACCCAGTACTTC. It is translated as CAISEPGDKETQYF.

The rearrangement joins TRBV11-2 to TRBJ2-2, with 11 positions matching TRBD2. CDR1 and CDR2 (germline): SGHAT, FQNNGV. This CDR3 comprises 15 residues. V trimming: 5 bases; J trimming: 7 bases; junction bases outside the gene matches: 6. The CDR3 DNA is TGTGCCAGCAGCCGACTAGCGGGAAGGAACGGGGAGCTGTTTTTT. This encodes CASSRLAGRNGELFF.

This clonotype was counted a few times. This chain links TRBV12-3 or TRBV12-4 with TRBJ1-1; D remains ambiguous. This CDR3 spans 14 amino acids. Trimming shortened V by 6 bases and J by 2 bases, and 13 bases separated the two germline ends. The CDR3 spells CASSRQVGNTEAFF. The DNA for the CDR3 is TGTGCCAGCAGCCGCCAGGTGGGAAACACTGAAGCTTTCTTT.

This clonotype appeared a few times. This chain joins TRBV10-3 and TRBJ2-5, with 10 bases fitting TRBD1. The CDR3 totals 14 residues. Trimming cost V 6 bases and J 5 bases; bases outside gene matches: 6. Per the germline V gene, CDR1 is ENHRY and CDR2 is SYGVKD. CDR3: CAIREPDRGETQYF. The CDR3 nucleotides are TGTGCCATCAGAGAACCGGACAGGGGGGAGACCCAGTACTTC.

This clonotype was recorded a few times. The chain combines TRBV11-2 with TRBJ2-3; D not resolved. Germline-derived CDR1 and CDR2 are SGHAT and FQNNGV. Trimming took 1 base from V and 7 from J, leaving 6 bases between them. The CDR3 has 12 residues. The CDR3: CASSLAGNTQYF. Written as DNA, the CDR3 is TGTGCCAGCAGCTTAGCCGGAAATACGCAGTATTTT.

This clonotype has a handful of counts. One junction end disagrees with the germline gene, perhaps due to a read error. The rearrangement links TRBV11-2 to TRBJ2-5; possibly TRBD2 for D (6 bases). CDR3 length: 14 residues. Germline loops: CDR1 SGHAT, CDR2 FQNNGV. Here the CDR3 reads CASSLELRGETRYF. In DNA, the CDR3 is TGTGCCAGCAGCTTAGAACTTCGCGGGGAGACCCGGTACTTC.